Listed below are T cell receptor beta chains from one sample, sequenced in a study of metastatic and nonmetastatic thyroid tumors. Via MiXCR, TCRdb re-called the PCR reads. The sample records fewer than 40,000 clones, approximately 20% being singletons. The sample consisted of tumor tissue. The receptors here all came from a female donor with papillary thyroid cancer or a benign thyroid nodule (not recorded which). Some clones in this sample may be carry-over from other donors' samples. CDR3s leave out the opening cysteine and the closing phenylalanine or tryptophan.

TRBV2,ASSDDSNSPLH
TRBV12-3/TRBV12-4,ASSPGGAGQPQH
TRBV4-1,ASSQEGQGLTEAF
TRBV2,ATAPLAGAETQY
TRBV15,ATSRGGGLQSLNQPQH
TRBV18,ASSRGGVAKNIQY
TRBV4-1,ASSQTHRGRGEMRTEAF
TRBV6-1,ASSPREGSPLH
TRBV4-2,ASSQEGLAGGPLYEQY
TRBV5-1,ASSAQGTDTQY
TRBV10-3,AISDPVRGPETQY
TRBV12-3/TRBV12-4,ASSKTDIPDTQY
TRBV5-4,ASTFPGGEQF
TRBV20-1,SARDRMTLNTEAF
TRBV7-3,ASSLSSSRQETQY
TRBV6-1,ASRLGPGMKTEAF
TRBV6-1,ASRRGTAQLYGYT
TRBV6-1,ASRGTAKDSPLH
TRBV5-5,ASSLFSGAETEAF
TRBV6-1,ASSEADQGAQPQH
TRBV3-1,ASSQGLLNTEAF
TRBV20-1,SASFQRGITDTQY
TRBV3-1,ASSHTGRLPLH
TRBV6-1,ASSPRSYEQY
TRBV18,ASSPQTDQPQH
TRBV10-2,SSSELWSGANVLT
TRBV9,ASREGTGYGYT
TRBV19,ASSPSGGGNQPQH
TRBV10-2,ASSESDLGTDQPQH
TRBV30,AWRVDPGPWGLQPQH
TRBV5-4,ASSLGTSGSPNEQF
TRBV7-6,ASSLTVAANTGELF
TRBV7-6,ASSQAVGGDEQF
TRBV6-5,ASRIRGQGKFFTGELF
TRBV4-2,ASSQERGTTQY
TRBV4-1,ASSQDPGQVSNQPQH
TRBV6-1,ASSEAVPGHATNEKLF
TRBV6-2/TRBV6-3,ASSSQGRSPLH
TRBV6-1,ASSYGQGDGGELF
TRBV5-1,ASSLAGGPNEQF
TRBV19,ASSLKTGAANQPQH
TRBV7-9,ASSPGRKTQY
TRBV5-1,ASRHTGGYDYT
TRBV7-6,ASSLAVREGGGELF
TRBV18,ASSPQNPGLAGETQY
TRBV6-1,ASSQTKSSTDTQY
TRBV11-1,ASSERGGARGTEAF
TRBV9,ASSDRDRGVAAF
TRBV24-1,ATSRVTAGGRGSYNEQF
TRBV4-1,ASSHPWVEGGPDEQY
TRBV27,ARSSLQRRDEAF
TRBV27,ASSLFGDTTGVYGYT
TRBV6-1,ASRRGTGSYEQY
TRBV6-1,ASSQGLAAYNEQF
TRBV7-9,ASSLSGDYEQY
TRBV27,ASSLSSGGFYEQY
TRBV6-6,ASSYFGGDSPLH
TRBV2,ASSCRLNTEAF
TRBV12-3/TRBV12-4,ASSETRKSHYEQY